The 10 T cell receptor beta chains given below trace back to one sample, sequenced in a study of blood T cell repertoires in COVID-19. Profiling relied on immunoSEQ multiplex PCR, and the TCRdb table lists in-frame clones only, not all of them. Of over 100,000 clones listed, 65% to 90% are singletons. Input material: peripheral blood. Every receptor here comes from a man older than 75 with acute or convalescent COVID-19.

The CDR3: CASSPGGTGGLTGELFF. The CDR3 DNA sequence: TGTGCCAGCAGCCCTGGCGGGACAGGGGGACTCACCGGGGAGCTGTTTTTT. The V call is TRBV5-4, the J call TRBJ2-2; 11 bases are a match to TRBD1. This CDR3 comprises 17 residues. Germline trimming cut 4 bases from V and 4 bases from J; bases unmatched to any gene: 9. Per germline, CDR1 SGHNT and CDR2 YYREEE (reference sequence).

CDR3 sequence reads: CASRRGLVTEAFF. Here the CDR3 DNA reads TGTGCCAGCAGAAGGGGGCTGGTCACTGAAGCTTTCTTT. The rearrangement joins TRBV6-5 to TRBJ1-1, with 7 bases lining up with TRBD1. This CDR3 contains 13 residues. Germline lookup yields CDR1 MNHEY and CDR2 SVGAGI. V dropped 6 bases and J dropped 4; count of bases not matched to a gene: 5.

V and J are TRBV9 and TRBJ2-2, with 14 nucleotides matching TRBD2. Germline lookup yields CDR1 SGDLS and CDR2 YYNGEE. The J segment lost 7 bases and the V segment lost 0 bases, leaving 2 bases of the junction unmatched. The CDR3 is made up of 16 amino acids. The CDR3 sequence is CASSVGLAGGLGELFF. The DNA for the CDR3 is TGTGCCAGCAGCGTAGGACTAGCGGGAGGGCTCGGGGAGCTGTTTTTT.

The chain combines TRBV5-6 with TRBJ1-1; D is unclear. In germline, CDR1 is SGHDT, CDR2 YYEEEE. V was shortened by 3 bases and J by 4 bases, with 16 bases between the two germline ends. The CDR3 has 15 residues. The CDR3 DNA reads as TGTGCCAGCAGCTGGGCTGGCCCAAGTAGCACTGAAGCTTTCTTT. It yields the protein CASSWAGPSSTEAFF.

This chain connects TRBV6-6 to TRBJ1-3, with TRBD1 as a possible D gene (6 bases). CDR1 and CDR2 (germline): MNHNY, SVGAGI (reference sequence). V lost 6 bases and J 0 bases, leaving 9 bases between the germline ends. The length of the CDR3 is 14 residues. CDR3 loop: CASRPGASGNTIYF. The DNA for the CDR3 is TGTGCCAGCAGACCAGGGGCCTCTGGAAACACCATATATTTT.

The gene calls are TRBV11-1 and TRBJ2-5; 9 bases fit TRBD1. Per germline, CDR1 SGHAT and CDR2 FQDESV (reference sequence). The length of the CDR3 is 15 residues. V lost 4 bases and J lost 4; bases outside the gene matches: 7. The CDR3 coding sequence is TGTGCCAGCAGCTACGGGACAGGGAAAAGAGAGACCCAGTACTTC. The encoded protein is CASSYGTGKRETQYF.

This sequence joins TRBV10-3 and TRBJ1-2, with D tentatively TRBD1 (5 bases). The CDR3 is 18 amino acids. V was cut by 2 bases and J by 3 bases, with 22 bases left in between. Germline V CDR1 and CDR2: ENHRY, SYGVKD. In nucleotides, the CDR3 is TGTGCCATCAGTGAGCCGAGAGTTGGGGCCACGGGTGACTATGGCTACACCTTC. Encoded protein: CAISEPRVGATGDYGYTF.

This clone occurred a few times. This chain joins TRBV9 and TRBJ1-5; D is undetermined. The CDR3 runs to 13 residues. With 1 base removed from V and 9 bases from J, the gap between germline ends came to 11 bases. In germline, CDR1 is SGDLS, CDR2 YYNGEE. CDR3 region: CASSVISAGPQHF. CDR3 DNA: TGTGCCAGCAGCGTAATCTCCGCGGGGCCCCAGCATTTT. The whole variable domain, filled in from reference TRBV9 and TRBJ1-5, reads DSGVTQTPKHLITATGQRVTLRCSPRSGDLSVYWYQQSLDQGLQFLIQYYNGEERAKGNILERFSAQQFPDLHSELNLSSLELGDSALYFCASSVISAGPQHFGDGTRLSIL.

V gene TRBV28 combines with J gene TRBJ1-4, with 8 positions matching TRBD1. With V trimmed by 6 bases and J by 3 bases, 6 bases remained unmatched. Germline CDR1 MDHEN, CDR2 SYDVKM. The CDR3 extends over 15 amino acids. CDR3 sequence: CASRETDRANEKLFF. CDR3 nucleotide sequence: TGTGCCAGCAGGGAGACGGACAGGGCTAATGAAAAACTGTTTTTT.

The rearrangement joins TRBV24-1 to TRBJ2-7; 7 bases fit TRBD2. After removal of 3 bases from V and 5 bases from J, the junction contained 6 bases not matched to a gene. Germline loops: CDR1 KGHDR, CDR2 SFDVKD. The CDR3 extends over 14 amino acids. CDR3 in DNA: TGTGCCACCAGTGATGGGGGAGGGGCGGACGAGCAGTACTTC. Encoded protein: CATSDGGGADEQYF.